These 21 T cell receptor beta chains share one sample of origin, sequenced in a study of blood T cell repertoires in COVID-19. TCRdb's copy holds only in-frame clones and misses some; the assay was immunoSEQ multiplex PCR. The table lists 390,000 or so clones, 75% to 90% of them singletons, with 5.1% in the top ten. The sequenced material came from PBMCs or T cells enriched from blood (not recorded which). These receptors all stem from a woman between 50 and 59 years old who had recovered from COVID-19.

The CDR3 region is CASKRGEDTEAFF. The CDR3 DNA is TGTGCCAGCAAACGGGGAGAGGACACTGAAGCTTTCTTT. This chain uses TRBV2 with TRBJ1-1; no clear D gene. V lost 7 bases to trimming and J lost 3 bases, with 12 bases between them. There are 13 residues in the CDR3. Looked up from germline, CDR1 is SNHLY and CDR2 is FYNNEI. Full variable domain (outside the CDR3, taken from reference TRBV2 and TRBJ1-1): EPEVTQTPSHQVTQMGQEVILRCVPISNHLYFYWYRQILGQKVEFLVSFYNNEISEKSEIFDDQFSVERPDGSNFTLKIRSTKLEDSAMYFCASKRGEDTEAFFGQGTRLTVV.

The sample holds a few counts of this clone. V is TRBV4-1 and J is TRBJ2-1; 7 bases are a match to TRBD2. The CDR3 sequence is 13 residues long. V gave up 4 bases and J gave up 13 bases; unmatched junction bases: 10. Germline V CDR1 and CDR2: MGHRA, YSYEKL. CDR3 nucleotide sequence: TGCGCCAGCAGCCCGCAAGCTGGGGGGGTTCAGTTCTTC. Translation gives CASSPQAGGVQFF.

This chain joins TRBV6-1 and TRBJ1-5; perhaps TRBD1 as D (6 bases). The V and J ends lost 2 bases and 3 bases respectively, with 8 bases between them. The CDR3 is 14 amino acids. The germline V gene has CDR1 MNHNS and CDR2 SASEGT. CDR3 residues: CASSETGFNQPQHF. DNA for the CDR3: TGTGCCAGCAGTGAAACAGGGTTCAATCAGCCCCAGCATTTT.

The V gene is TRBV2, the J gene TRBJ1-3, with D possibly being TRBD1 (6 bases). The CDR3 totals 15 residues. The germline V gene encodes CDR1 SNHLY and CDR2 FYNNEI. Trimming pared 6 bases from V and 3 bases from J, leaving 15 bases between. Written as DNA, the CDR3 is TGTGCCAGCAGAGAGAGCACAGGGAGTGGAAACACCATATATTTT. This encodes CASRESTGSGNTIYF.

This chain links TRBV11-3 with TRBJ1-4; maybe TRBD1 (6 bases). V lost 3 bases and J lost 6, with 23 bases in between. Germline V gene lookup returns CDR1 SGHNT and CDR2 YENEEA. This CDR3 comprises 18 residues. CDR3 loop: CASSFRDGFTWTDEKLFF. DNA of the CDR3: TGTGCCAGCAGCTTTCGGGACGGTTTCACATGGACAGATGAAAAACTGTTTTTT.

This clone was recorded a few times. This chain uses TRBV4-1 with TRBJ1-6, with 7 bases aligning to TRBD1. The V gene's germline CDR1 is MGHRA and CDR2 YSYEKL. CDR3 length: 17 residues. After removal of 0 bases from V and 7 bases from J, the junction contained 9 bases not matched to a gene. The CDR3 region is CASSQDVNRGSNSPLHF. The CDR3 bases are TGCGCCAGCAGCCAAGATGTTAACAGGGGCAGCAATTCACCCCTCCACTTT.

The chain has TRBV3-1 (or the pseudogene TRBV3-2) and TRBJ1-4; no definite D call. V gave up 1 base and J gave up 7 bases, with 19 bases separating them. Germline V gene data show CDR1 as LGHDT and CDR2 as YNNKEL (reference sequence). The CDR3 length is 17 residues. The CDR3, as DNA: TGTGCCAGCAGCCAAGCTCATGGCAGGCCGTTAATTGAAAAACTGTTTTTT. The encoded protein is CASSQAHGRPLIEKLFF.

This clone was seen only a few times. The CDR3 DNA sequence: TGTGCCAGCAAGGGGACAGGGCGGTCGACCTATGGCTACACCTTC. This codes for CASKGTGRSTYGYTF. The gene calls are TRBV27 and TRBJ1-2; 9 positions match TRBD1. This CDR3 region has 15 residues. V trimming: 7 bases; J trimming: 4 bases; junction bases outside the gene matches: 10. Germline CDR1 and CDR2: MNHEY and SMNVEV (reference sequence).

This clone has a single count. The chain joins TRBV5-1 to TRBJ2-3; no reliable D call. The V and J ends lost 0 bases and 2 bases respectively, with 7 bases between them. The CDR3 is 14 amino acids. Germline CDR1 is SGHRS and CDR2 is YFSETQ. For the CDR3, the DNA is TGCGCCAGCAGCTTGGGACAAGTCACAGATACGCAGTATTTT. Amino acid sequence: CASSLGQVTDTQYF. Full variable domain (rest looked up from reference TRBV5-1 and TRBJ2-3): KAGVTQTPRYLIKTRGQQVTLSCSPISGHRSVSWYQQTPGQGLQFLFEYFSETQRNKGNFPGRFSGRQFSNSRSEMNVSTLELGDSALYLCASSLGQVTDTQYFGPGTRLTVL.

The chain is built from TRBV10-3 and TRBJ2-3; 10 bases align to TRBD2. The CDR3 extends over 15 amino acids. The V gene end was trimmed by 2 bases and the J gene end by 6 bases; junction bases not matched to a gene: 5. Germline V gene lookup returns CDR1 ENHRY and CDR2 SYGVKD. The CDR3 coding sequence is TGTGCCATCAGTGAGGTAGCGGGAGGTTACGATACGCAGTATTTT. Protein sequence: CAISEVAGGYDTQYF.

This clone was observed once. The CDR3 protein is CAISEQGRGTGELFF. For the CDR3, the DNA is TGTGCCATCAGTGAACAGGGTAGGGGCACCGGGGAGCTGTTTTTT. The V call is TRBV10-3, the J call TRBJ2-2; D may be TRBD1 (6 bases). The CDR3 has 15 amino acids. V was trimmed by 3 bases and J by 4 bases, leaving 12 bases between them. Germline values: CDR1 ENHRY, CDR2 SYGVKD.

The rearrangement joins TRBV7-9 to TRBJ2-1, with 10 bases lining up with TRBD2. Germline values: CDR1 SEHNR, CDR2 FQNEAQ (reference sequence). Trimming at V came to 5 bases and at J to 6 bases, leaving 7 bases not matched to a gene. CDR3 size: 15 residues. CDR3: CASSVSGGVGNEQFF. The CDR3 DNA is TGTGCCAGCAGCGTGAGCGGGGGGGTGGGCAATGAGCAGTTCTTC.

This chain uses TRBV5-5 with TRBJ1-3, with unresolved D. Germline assignment: CDR1 SGHKS and CDR2 YYEKEE (reference sequence). The CDR3 runs to 14 residues. Trimming removed 4 bases from V and 0 bases from J, with 8 bases in between. This CDR3 is CASSPASSGNTIYF. In DNA form, the CDR3 reads TGTGCCAGCAGCCCAGCGAGCTCTGGAAACACCATATATTTT.

The rearrangement links TRBV30 to TRBJ1-1; no clear D. Germline loops: CDR1 GTSNPN, CDR2 SVGIG (reference sequence). V lost 5 bases to trimming and J lost 6 bases, with 13 bases between them. This CDR3 spans 12 amino acids. CDR3 sequence: CAWAGYNAEAFF. For the CDR3, the DNA is TGTGCCTGGGCAGGCTACAACGCTGAAGCTTTCTTT. Drawing the rest from reference TRBV30 and TRBJ1-1, the complete variable domain is SQTIHQWPATLVQPVGSPLSLECTVEGTSNPNLYWYRQAAGRGLQLLFYSVGIGQISSEVPQNLSASRPQDRQFILSSKKLLLSDSGFYLCAWAGYNAEAFFGQGTRLTVV.

The chain uses TRBV5-4 and TRBJ2-2; D unresolved. Trimming removed 4 bases at V and 2 bases at J, with 3 bases between. This CDR3 is built from 12 residues. Germline V CDR1 and CDR2: SGHNT, YYREEE (reference sequence). Written as DNA, the CDR3 is TGTGCCAGCAGCCTAAACACCGGGGAGCTGTTTTTT. Translating it yields CASSLNTGELFF.

The genes are TRBV6-5 and TRBJ1-2, with 7 positions matching TRBD1. J lost 4 bases, V lost 5 bases, and 4 bases had no gene match. Germline assignment: CDR1 MNHEY and CDR2 SVGAGI. This CDR3 has 13 residues. The CDR3 sequence: CASSPQGIYGYTF. In DNA form, the CDR3 reads TGTGCCAGCAGTCCACAGGGGATCTATGGCTACACCTTC.

The chain joins TRBV5-1 to TRBJ1-1; a possible D gene is TRBD1 (6 bases). The CDR3 length is 15 residues. Germline V lookup: CDR1 SGHRS, CDR2 YFSETQ. V lost 3 bases and J lost 5, with 17 bases in between. The CDR3 DNA reads as TGCGCCAGCAGCTCCCAAGGGGGAAGAGAGACTGAAGCTTTCTTT. Translating it yields CASSSQGGRETEAFF.

The chain is built from TRBV9 and TRBJ1-4, with 8 bases that match TRBD1. Looked up from germline, CDR1 is SGDLS and CDR2 is YYNGEE. J was trimmed by 12 bases and V by 0 bases; bases with no gene match: 7. The CDR3 totals 14 residues. This CDR3 reads CASSVDPVDRELFF. The DNA for the CDR3 is TGTGCCAGCAGCGTAGATCCCGTGGACAGGGAACTGTTTTTT.

The gene calls are TRBV24-1 and TRBJ1-1; D is possibly TRBD1 (6 bases). Germline assignment: CDR1 KGHDR and CDR2 SFDVKD. The CDR3 spans 13 residues. The V and J ends lost 6 bases and 1 base respectively, with 8 bases between them. This CDR3 reads CATSQGPNTEAFF. The CDR3 DNA reads as TGTGCCACCAGTCAGGGGCCGAACACTGAAGCTTTCTTT.

The J gene is TRBJ2-2, the V gene TRBV18; D perhaps matches TRBD1 (6 bases). The germline V gene encodes CDR1 KGHSH and CDR2 LQKENI. Trimming shortened V by 8 bases and J by 4 bases, and 14 bases separated the two germline ends. The CDR3 loop spans 14 amino acids. This chain's CDR3 is CASTSQDSTGELFF. In DNA form, the CDR3 reads TGTGCCAGCACTTCCCAGGACAGCACCGGGGAGCTGTTTTTT.

The J gene is TRBJ2-4, the V gene TRBV19; 7 nucleotides align to TRBD1. The junction had 5 bases not matched to a gene; V was cut back by 2 bases and J by 1 base. Germline lookup yields CDR1 LNHDA and CDR2 SQIVND (reference sequence). The length of the CDR3 is 16 residues. The CDR3 DNA sequence: TGTGCCAGTAGTATAATGGGACAGATGGCCAAAAACATTCAGTACTTC. It is translated as CASSIMGQMAKNIQYF.